This TCR beta chain was obtained from a study of beta chain features in type 1 diabetes (dated by TCRdb to between 2017 and 2018). For the study in its entirety: Patients and healthy donors did not differ in mean age, gender distribution, total cell number or subset yield. Regulatory and stem cell-like memory subsets were obtained from only 8 patients and roughly 8 healthy donors, while naive and central memory subsets were obtained from all 28 donors. Across all samples, some 100,000,000 sorted cells were examined, and cell number per subset correlated strongly with RNA yield. In the study, TCRB repertoires of sorted circulating CD4+ T cell subsets from recently diagnosed type 1 diabetes patients were compared with those of matched healthy donors.

Each donor gave one peripheral blood draw, averaging around 0.11 L, which was collected into heparinised tubes. A BD FACSAria II was used to sort naive, central memory, regulatory and stem cell-like memory CD4+ T cells with a panel that included CD45RO, CCR7, CD25, CD127, CD95 and CD27. Purity was above 95% for every sorted population. Right away, PBMCs were isolated by Lymphoprep density gradient centrifugation and were stained directly, with no culture step. So that batch effects would be minimized, each experiment stained and sorted samples in pairs, pairing one healthy donor with one patient. All of the isolated RNA was reverse transcribed with the High Capacity cDNA Reverse Transcription Kit, so expressed TCRB transcripts were sequenced. Naive, central memory and regulatory T cell samples underwent deep immunoSEQ sequencing, averaging about 3.57 million total reads per sample. After sorted cells were lysed in RLT buffer, RNA was extracted with DNase-treated RNeasy Micro or Mini kits, with the choice depending on cell number. Each cell subset was processed on its own to prevent cross-contamination, while patient and healthy donor samples were processed together. TCRB sequences were amplified from cDNA with the immunoSEQ multiplex PCR, producing 87-bp fragments spanning the CDR3 region. Amplicons were sequenced on the Illumina HiSeq platform. As for the original processing: Synthetic template baselines were used to correct PCR bias computationally, reads within Hamming distance 2 were collapsed, and singletons that could not be merged were discarded. Reads were aligned to IMGT to assign V, D and J genes, CDR3 length, and insertions or deletions at six rearrangement sites. Within each subset, clonotype counts were normalized to sorted cell number, after which true diversity and Gini coefficients were computed with the tcR R package. The overlap coefficient, calculated on TCRB nucleotide sequences, was used to quantify repertoire sharing. Out-of-frame TCRB sequences from naive cells were analyzed to stand in for the pre-selection repertoire. TCRdb retrieved this table from immuneACCESS and kept in-frame rearrangements only. Not all clones are present; in checked studies, unresolved V genes account for under half, and no reason is known for the remainder. V and J calls plus clone size are reproduced from that table; the DNA served to infer D and trimming. The sample table shows under 450,000 clones, and approximately 13% are seen once. The biggest ten clones account for roughly 0.036% of the sample.

In the case of this clone: Its antigen specificity is not known. Per-nucleotide qualities are absent, and no much larger clonotype sits a single base away.

CDR1 is given as MNHNS and CDR2 as SASEGT, both from the germline V gene. The CDR3 contains 14 residues, cysteine and phenylalanine counted. Only the CDR3 DNA stays, 42 bases, in frame from base 1. For this chain, trimming is 6 bases at the V end and 2 bases at the J end, and the number of junction bases without a gene match is 5. Here is what the overall study found, with its caveats: Because small numbers of individuals were included in the HLA sub-analyses, any influence of HLA type on TCRB rearrangement was left unresolved. In all four CD4+ subsets, TCRB CDR3 length was moderately but significantly shorter in type 1 diabetes patients. PCR may preferentially amplify shorter templates, but because patient and control samples were amplified and corrected together, any resulting skew would affect both groups equally. At VDJ recombination sites, type 1 diabetes patients had fewer insertions and more deleted nucleotides, which implies abnormalities in thymic rearrangement. The naive, central memory and regulatory TCRB repertoires appeared to resemble one another more closely among patients than among healthy donors. Because cDNA was sequenced instead of genomic DNA, highly expressing activated cells could be over-represented, though the groups showed no difference in activation or CD3 levels.

The TCR comes from a man younger than 40 in good health. Sample: naive CD4+ T cells from blood. Taken with the paper, the label for cell subset or site translates to: true naive CD4+ T cells. Here the chain combines TRBV6-1 and TRBJ2-3, and TRBD1 aligns with 7 junction nucleotides. The nucleotides are TGTGCCAGCAGGGTGGGACAGAACACAGATACGCAGTATTTT. It translates to CASRVGQNTDTQYF.